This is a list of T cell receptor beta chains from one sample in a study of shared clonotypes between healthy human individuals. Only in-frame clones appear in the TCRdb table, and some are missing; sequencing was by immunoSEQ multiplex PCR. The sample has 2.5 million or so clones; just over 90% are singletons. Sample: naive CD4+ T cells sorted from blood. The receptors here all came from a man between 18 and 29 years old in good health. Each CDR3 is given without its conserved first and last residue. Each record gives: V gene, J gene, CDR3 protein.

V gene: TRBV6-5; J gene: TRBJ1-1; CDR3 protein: ASSYSILNTEAF
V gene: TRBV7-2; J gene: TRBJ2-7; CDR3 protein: ASSSGGTAKTYEQY
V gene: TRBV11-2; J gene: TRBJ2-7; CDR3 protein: ASSLDPFRGGEQY
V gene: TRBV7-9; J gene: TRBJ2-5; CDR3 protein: ASSQEVARY
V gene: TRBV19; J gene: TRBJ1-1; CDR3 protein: ASSNLGSLRADSEAF
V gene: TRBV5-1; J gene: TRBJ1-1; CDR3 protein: ASSLDRVNTEAF
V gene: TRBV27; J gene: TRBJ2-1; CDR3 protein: ASSSGLAAFGKQF
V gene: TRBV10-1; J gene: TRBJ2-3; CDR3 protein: ATSTGPTDTQY
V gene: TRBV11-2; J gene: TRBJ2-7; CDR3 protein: ASSFTTSGDLGEQY
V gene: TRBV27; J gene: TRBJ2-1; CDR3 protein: ASRLAGVSGEQF
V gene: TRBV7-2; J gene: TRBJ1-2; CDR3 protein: ASSRGRELANYGYT
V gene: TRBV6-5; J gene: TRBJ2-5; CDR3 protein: ASSRQGIRETQY
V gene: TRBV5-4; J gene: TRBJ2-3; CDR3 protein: ASSQGGSIGTDTQY
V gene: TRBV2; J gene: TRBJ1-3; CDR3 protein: ASYNALGGKPSGNTIY
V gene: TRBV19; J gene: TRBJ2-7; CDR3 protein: ASSRGTVSYEQY
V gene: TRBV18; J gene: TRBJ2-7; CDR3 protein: ASSPPVQSYEQY
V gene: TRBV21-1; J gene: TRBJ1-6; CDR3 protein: ASTEQSTPVPNRHNSPLH
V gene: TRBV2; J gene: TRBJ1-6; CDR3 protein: ASSPQGARGSPLH
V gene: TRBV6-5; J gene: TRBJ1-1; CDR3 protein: ASRLQGAAAEAF
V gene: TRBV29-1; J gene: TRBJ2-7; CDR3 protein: SVKTGTSGSYEQY
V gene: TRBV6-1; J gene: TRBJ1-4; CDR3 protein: ASSEVGRSNEKLF
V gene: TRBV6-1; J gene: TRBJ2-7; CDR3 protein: ASLAGGSYEQY
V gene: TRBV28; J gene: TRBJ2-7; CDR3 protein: ASSFLPGTDYEQY
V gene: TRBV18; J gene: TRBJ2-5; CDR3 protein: ASSPQLETQY
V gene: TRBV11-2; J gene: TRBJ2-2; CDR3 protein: ASSPRPDAARELF
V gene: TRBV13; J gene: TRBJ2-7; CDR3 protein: ASSRPSGVSYEQY
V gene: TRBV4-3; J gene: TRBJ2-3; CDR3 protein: ASSQEFGQNTDTQY
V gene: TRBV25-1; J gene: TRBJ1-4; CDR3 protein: ASSPTAGGLATNEKLF
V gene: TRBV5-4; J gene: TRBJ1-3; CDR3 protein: ASSLGGAGVDTIY
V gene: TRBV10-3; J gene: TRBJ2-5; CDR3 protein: AISGLAGVEQETQY
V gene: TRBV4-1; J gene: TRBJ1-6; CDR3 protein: ASSQDWNSPLH
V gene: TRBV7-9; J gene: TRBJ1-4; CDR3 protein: ASSRDGPNEKLF
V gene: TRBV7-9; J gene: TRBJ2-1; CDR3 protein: ASSLEGPGGF
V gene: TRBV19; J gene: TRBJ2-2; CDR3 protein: ASSPWTGDNTGELF
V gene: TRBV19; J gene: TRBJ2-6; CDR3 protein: ASSIPQSGANVLT
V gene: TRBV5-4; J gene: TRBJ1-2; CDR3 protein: ASSLGQGKNGYT
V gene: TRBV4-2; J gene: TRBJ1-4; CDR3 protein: ASSQDPGKKTTNEKLF
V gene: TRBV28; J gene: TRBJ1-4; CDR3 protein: ASSLLGQPEKLF
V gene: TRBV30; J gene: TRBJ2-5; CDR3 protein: AWSNIQGTQY
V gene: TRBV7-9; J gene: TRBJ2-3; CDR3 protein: ASSLRLARNTQY
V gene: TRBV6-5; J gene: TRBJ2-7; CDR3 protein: ASSRIQGSYEQY
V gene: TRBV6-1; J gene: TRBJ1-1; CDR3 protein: ASSPFSGAAWL
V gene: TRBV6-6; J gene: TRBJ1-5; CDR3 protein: ASSYPRDNQPQH